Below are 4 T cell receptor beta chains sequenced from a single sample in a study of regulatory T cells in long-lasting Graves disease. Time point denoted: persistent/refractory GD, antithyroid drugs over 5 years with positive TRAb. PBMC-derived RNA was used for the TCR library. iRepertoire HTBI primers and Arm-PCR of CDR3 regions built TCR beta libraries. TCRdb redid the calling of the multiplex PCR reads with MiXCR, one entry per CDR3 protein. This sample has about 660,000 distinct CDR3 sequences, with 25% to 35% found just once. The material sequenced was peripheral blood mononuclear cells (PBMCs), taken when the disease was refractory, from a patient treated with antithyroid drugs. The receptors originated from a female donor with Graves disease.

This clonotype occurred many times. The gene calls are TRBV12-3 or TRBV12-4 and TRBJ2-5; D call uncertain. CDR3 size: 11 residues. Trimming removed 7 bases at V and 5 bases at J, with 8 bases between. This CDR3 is CASTNRETQYF. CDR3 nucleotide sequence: TGTGCCAGCACTAACCGGGAGACCCAGTACTTC.

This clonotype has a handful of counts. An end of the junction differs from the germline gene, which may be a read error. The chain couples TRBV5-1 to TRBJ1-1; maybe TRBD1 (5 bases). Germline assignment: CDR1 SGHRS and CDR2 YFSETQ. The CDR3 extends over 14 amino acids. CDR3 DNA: TGTGCCAGCAGCCGCAGGGCTCTGAACACTGAAGCTTTCTTT. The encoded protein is CASSRRALNTEAFF. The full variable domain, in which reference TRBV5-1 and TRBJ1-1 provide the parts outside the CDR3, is KAGVTQTPRYLIKTRGQQVTLSCSPISGHRSVSWYQQTPGQGLQFLFEYFSETQRNKGNFPGRFSGRQFSNSRSEMNVSTLELGDSALYLCASSRRALNTEAFFGQGTRLTVV.

CDR3 residues: CASSPRRGDNEQFF. Written as DNA, the CDR3 is TGTGCCAGCAGTCCTCGGCGGGGAGACAATGAGCAGTTCTTC. V is TRBV12-3 or TRBV12-4 and J is TRBJ2-1, with D possibly matching TRBD2 (6 bases). This CDR3 comprises 14 residues. The V end was cut by 5 bases, the J end by 5 bases, with 13 bases between.

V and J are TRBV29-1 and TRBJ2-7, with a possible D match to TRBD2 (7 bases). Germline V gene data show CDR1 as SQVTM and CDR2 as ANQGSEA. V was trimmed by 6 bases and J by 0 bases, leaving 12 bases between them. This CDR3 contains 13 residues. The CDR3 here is CSVRGGASYEQYF. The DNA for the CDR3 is TGCAGCGTCAGAGGGGGGGCCTCCTACGAGCAGTACTTC.